One sample yielded the 10 T cell receptor beta chains listed below, sequenced in a study of T cell responses to AZD1222 COVID-19 vaccine. Sequenced by immunoSEQ multiplex PCR; TCRdb stores in-frame clones only, minus some. This table has roughly 84,000 clones, approximately 85% appearing once. The sample was peripheral blood, taken 28 days after the second AZD1222 dose. Receptors originate from an adult who received the AZD1222 COVID-19 vaccine.

V and J are TRBV7-2 and TRBJ2-7; no firm D call. The germline CDR1 and CDR2 sequences are SGHTA and FQGNSA. Trimming removed 1 base at V and 0 bases at J, with 7 bases between. The CDR3 length is 14 residues. CDR3 amino acids: CASSLGAISYEQYF. The CDR3 DNA follows: TGTGCCAGCAGCTTAGGGGCCATCTCCTACGAGCAGTACTTC.

The J gene is TRBJ2-7, the V gene TRBV2, with 9 bases identical to TRBD1. Losses at the gene ends were 8 bases for V and 1 base for J; bases not matched to a gene: 6. Looked up from germline, CDR1 is SNHLY and CDR2 is FYNNEI. The CDR3 is 14 residues long. The CDR3 sequence: CASQPGTGSYEQYF. The CDR3 DNA sequence: TGTGCCAGCCAACCCGGGACAGGGTCCTACGAGCAGTACTTC.

The rearrangement uses TRBV28 and TRBJ1-5; unclear D gene. Germline assignment: CDR1 MDHEN and CDR2 SYDVKM. Trimming took 6 bases from V and 2 from J, leaving 20 bases between them. The CDR3 is made up of 17 amino acids. Written as DNA, the CDR3 is TGTGCCAGCAGACTAAATCGGGGATGGAATCGCAATCAGCCCCAGCATTTT. Translating gives CASRLNRGWNRNQPQHF. Together with reference TRBV28 and TRBJ1-5, the CDR3 gives the full variable domain: DVKVTQSSRYLVKRTGEKVFLECVQDMDHENMFWYRQDPGLGLRLIYFSYDVKMKEKGDIPEGYSVSREKKERFSLILESASTNQTSMYLCASRLNRGWNRNQPQHFGDGTRLSIL.

The chain is built from TRBV4-1 and TRBJ1-2, with D perhaps TRBD1 (6 bases). The CDR3 is 13 residues long. The germline gives CDR1 MGHRA, CDR2 YSYEKL. V lost 4 bases to trimming and J lost 5 bases, with 11 bases between them. For the CDR3, the DNA is TGCGCCAGCAGCCGGGACACAACATATGGCTACACCTTC. Its protein product is CASSRDTTYGYTF.

The chain is built from TRBV5-6 and TRBJ2-2; possibly TRBD2 for D (5 bases). The CDR3 runs to 16 residues. Germline CDR1 reads SGHDT; CDR2 reads YYEEEE. Trimming took off 7 bases at V and 5 bases at J, with 21 bases between the two ends. The CDR3 spells CASRSARSGSTGELFF. The CDR3 region has the DNA TGTGCCAGCCGCAGCGCACGGAGCGGTTCGACCGGGGAGCTGTTTTTT.

J is TRBJ1-6 and V is TRBV11-3; 7 bases match TRBD1. The CDR3 has 15 residues. Trimming removed 5 bases from V and 6 bases from J; junction bases left unmatched: 7. Germline V gives CDR1 SGHNT, CDR2 YENEEA. CDR3 in amino acids: CASSTTGQINSPLHF. CDR3 bases: TGTGCCAGCAGCACCACGGGACAGATTAATTCACCCCTCCACTTT.

This sequence joins TRBV10-1 and TRBJ2-5; D is possibly TRBD2 (5 bases). Trimming took 4 bases from V and 7 from J, leaving 13 bases between them. The CDR3 length is 13 residues. CDR1 and CDR2 (germline): WNHNN, SYGVQD (reference sequence). The CDR3 loop is CASSASARGTQYF. For the CDR3, the DNA is TGCGCCAGCAGTGCCTCCGCCCGGGGGACCCAGTACTTC.

The CDR3 DNA reads as TGTGCCAGCAGCGTCGGGTCTAGCGGGACTTCCTACTCCTACGAGCAGTACTTC. Amino acid sequence: CASSVGSSGTSYSYEQYF. The chain recombines TRBV9 with TRBJ2-7, with TRBD2 matching 9 bases. V was pared by 2 bases and J by 0 bases, with 12 bases of the junction left unmatched. This CDR3 spans 18 amino acids. Per germline, CDR1 SGDLS and CDR2 YYNGEE.

This chain uses TRBV6-5 with TRBJ2-7; 7 bases are shared with TRBD2. Germline V CDR1 and CDR2: MNHEY, SVGAGI. J gave up 4 bases and V 7 bases, and 4 bases lay outside the gene matches. This CDR3 region has 12 residues. Here the CDR3 reads CASISGRYEQYF. CDR3 bases: TGTGCCAGCATTTCCGGGAGGTACGAGCAGTACTTC.

V is TRBV11-2 and J is TRBJ2-2; 10 positions match TRBD1. J was trimmed by 0 bases and V by 6 bases; bases with no gene match: 10. Per germline, CDR1 SGHAT and CDR2 FQNNGV. The CDR3 covers 18 residues. The CDR3 nucleotides read TGTGCCAGCAGGGCCGACGGGACAGGGGCTACGAACACCGGGGAGCTGTTTTTT. Translating gives CASRADGTGATNTGELFF.